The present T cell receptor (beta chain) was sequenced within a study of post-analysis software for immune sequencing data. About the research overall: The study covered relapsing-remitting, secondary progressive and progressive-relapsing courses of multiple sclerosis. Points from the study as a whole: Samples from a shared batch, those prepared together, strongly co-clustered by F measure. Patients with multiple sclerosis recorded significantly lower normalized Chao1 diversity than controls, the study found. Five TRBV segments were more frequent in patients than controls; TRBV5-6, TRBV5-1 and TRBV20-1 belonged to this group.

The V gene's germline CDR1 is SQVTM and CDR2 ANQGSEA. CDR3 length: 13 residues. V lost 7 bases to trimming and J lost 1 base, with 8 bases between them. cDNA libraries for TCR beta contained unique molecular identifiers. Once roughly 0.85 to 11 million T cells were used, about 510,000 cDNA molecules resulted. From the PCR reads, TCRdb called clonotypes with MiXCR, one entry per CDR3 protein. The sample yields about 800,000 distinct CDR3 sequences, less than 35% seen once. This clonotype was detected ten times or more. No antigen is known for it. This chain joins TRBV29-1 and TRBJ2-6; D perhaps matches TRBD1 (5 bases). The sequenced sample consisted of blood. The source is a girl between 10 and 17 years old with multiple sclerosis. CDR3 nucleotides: TGCAGCGCCCAGGGATCTGGGGCCAACGTCCTGACTTTC. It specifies CSAQGSGANVLTF.